The clone carrying this TCR beta chain occurred a few times. Combining a sample-barcoded 5' primer with a J-beta primer mix, a second PCR ran for about 7 to 11 cycles. TCRdb independently ran MiXCR on the 5' RACE reads; one entry per CDR3 protein. The table shows hundreds of thousands of distinct CDR3 sequences, with around 46% occurring only once. The record originates from a study of blood T cells in healthy people across ages. Trimming cost V 2 bases and J 5 bases; bases outside gene matches: 6. Germline V gene lookup returns CDR1 SGDLS and CDR2 YYNGEE. The CDR3 spans 15 residues. The sequence came from a man aged 25 to 40 in good health. Material for sequencing was blood. V is TRBV9 and J is TRBJ2-3, with 9 bases fitting TRBD2. Here the CDR3 reads CASSVSSGALDTQYF. In DNA, the CDR3 is TGTGCCAGCAGCGTTTCTAGCGGGGCCCTAGATACGCAGTATTTT.